The TCR beta chain described here comes from a study of blood T cell repertoires in COVID-19. CDR1 and CDR2 from the germline V gene are MNHEY and SMNVEV (reference sequence). Deletions cut 5 bases from V and 2 bases from J, with 16 bases between. There are 16 residues in the CDR3. In the original workflow: For nucleated cells, counts were estimated from reference gene primer amplification. Produced via immunoSEQ multiplex PCR; TCRdb's table is partial and in-frame only. V and J calls and clone size are those listed in that table; D and trimming were worked out from the DNA. Among approximately 80,000 clones, roughly four fifths were seen once, and the ten largest hold roughly 2.1%.

This TCR was sampled from a woman aged 65 to 85 with acute or convalescent COVID-19. Sequences were obtained from peripheral blood. The rearrangement uses TRBV27 and TRBJ1-5, with D perhaps TRBD1 (5 bases). The CDR3, as DNA: TGTGCCAGCAGTCCCCTTATGGGAGGGGGCAATCAGCCCCAGCATTTT. Protein product: CASSPLMGGGNQPQHF.